This TCR beta chain was recorded in a study of beta chain features in type 1 diabetes. Study-wide findings and caveats: A greater similarity of naive, central memory and Treg TCRB repertoires was seen among patients than among healthy donors.

Every bit of the isolated RNA underwent reverse transcription, so sequencing read expressed TCRB transcripts. Sequencing used immunoSEQ multiplex PCR; TCRdb keeps in-frame clones, though not all of them. The profile covers more than 150,000 clones, with over 7.5% appearing a single time and roughly 2.5% taken by the ten largest. This clone was seen a few times. Antigen: not known. The CDR3 runs to 12 residues. V lost 2 bases and J 7 bases, leaving 11 bases between the germline ends. CDR1 is GTSNPN and CDR2 is SVGIG in the germline V gene (reference sequence). The TCR originated in a woman aged 18-35 years in good health. The rearrangement joins TRBV30 to TRBJ1-1; the D is unclear. The sample comprised central memory CD4+ T cells from blood. The CDR3 loop is CAWSLGFFEAFF. The CDR3 DNA is TGTGCCTGGAGTCTCGGGTTCTTTGAAGCTTTCTTT.